The clone carrying this T cell receptor beta chain was found many times. Its antigen is not known. A second PCR of roughly 7 to 11 cycles used a sample-barcoded 5' primer and a J-beta primer mix. TCRdb re-derived calls from the 5' RACE reads in MiXCR, one entry per CDR3 protein. This table holds about 1,800,000 distinct CDR3 sequences, roughly 28% found once. The source of the sample is a study of blood T cells in healthy people across ages. General study points: Older age went with lower TCR beta diversity per million T cells, in a roughly linear way.

Germline loops: CDR1 SGHAT, CDR2 FQNNGV. The CDR3 length is 14 residues. The germline V and J ends were trimmed by 2 bases and 0 bases, with 7 bases remaining between them. A minimum of 6 million PBMCs was isolated per sample. The sequenced material came from blood. The chain uses TRBV11-2 and TRBJ1-1, with unresolved D. This clonotype was obtained from a woman in her thirties in good health. CDR3 sequence (DNA): TGTGCCAGCAGCTTATCATCAGTGAACACTGAAGCTTTCTTT. Translated, it gives CASSLSSVNTEAFF.